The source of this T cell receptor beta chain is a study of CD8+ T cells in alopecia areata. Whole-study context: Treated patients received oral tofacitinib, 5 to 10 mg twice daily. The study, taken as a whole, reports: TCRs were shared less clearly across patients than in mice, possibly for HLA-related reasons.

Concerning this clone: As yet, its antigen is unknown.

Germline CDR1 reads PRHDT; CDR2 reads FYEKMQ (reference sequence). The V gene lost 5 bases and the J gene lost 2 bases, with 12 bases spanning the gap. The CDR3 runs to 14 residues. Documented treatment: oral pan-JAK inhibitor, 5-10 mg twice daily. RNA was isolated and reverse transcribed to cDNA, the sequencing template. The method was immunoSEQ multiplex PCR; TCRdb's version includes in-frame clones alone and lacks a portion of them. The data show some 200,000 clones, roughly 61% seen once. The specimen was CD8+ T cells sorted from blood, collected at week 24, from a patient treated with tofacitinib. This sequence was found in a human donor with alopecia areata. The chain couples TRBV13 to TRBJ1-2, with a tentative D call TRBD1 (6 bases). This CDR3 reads CASSTDRANYGYTF. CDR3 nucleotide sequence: TGTGCCAGCAGCACGGACAGAGCGAACTATGGCTACACCTTC.